This paragraph covers one TCR beta chain sequence. The antigen is undetermined. This entry comes from a study of CD8+CD57+ T cells in acquired aplastic anemia. Study as a whole: The mean DNA yield obtained from sorted CD4+ and CD8+ cells came to around 3 ug.

The V end was cut by 4 bases, the J end by 2 bases, with 9 bases between. This CDR3 spans 15 amino acids. From germline, CDR1 is ENHRY and CDR2 SYGVKD. Only patients with CD8+CD57+ cell expansion on flow cytometry were chosen for sequencing. Every one of the patients had aplastic anemia (severe, acquired). Study observations and caveats: Researchers report that twenty-nine CD8+ CDR3 sequences appeared in both patients and controls. In CD8+ cells, Simpson's diversity showed no significant difference between patients and controls.

Genomic DNA, serving as template, underwent TCR beta VDJ and CDR3 profiling. In TCRdb, the reads were re-called with MiXCR into one record per CDR3 protein. The sample contains about 200,000 distinct CDR3 sequences, 50% to 70% of which appear only once. The sample comprised sorted CD4+, CD8+, or CD8+CD57+ T cells (not recorded which) from PBMCs. This chain uses TRBV10-3 with TRBJ2-6; perhaps D is TRBD1 or TRBD2 (6 bases each). This receptor was obtained from a human donor with aplastic anemia. CDR3 DNA: TGTGCCATCAGTGTTGGGGGGCCTGGGGCCAACGTCCTGACTTTC. Its translation is CAISVGGPGANVLTF.